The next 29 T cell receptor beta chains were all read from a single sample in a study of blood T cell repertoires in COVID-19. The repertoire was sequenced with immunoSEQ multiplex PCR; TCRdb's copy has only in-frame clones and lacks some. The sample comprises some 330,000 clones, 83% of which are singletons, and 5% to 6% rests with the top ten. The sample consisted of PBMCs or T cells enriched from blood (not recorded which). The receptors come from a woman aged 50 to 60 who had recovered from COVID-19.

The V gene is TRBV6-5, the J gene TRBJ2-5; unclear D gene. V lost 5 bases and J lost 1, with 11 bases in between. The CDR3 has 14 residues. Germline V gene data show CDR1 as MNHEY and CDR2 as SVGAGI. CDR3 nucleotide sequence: TGTGCCAGCAGTCCCTTAGCCCGCCAAGAGACCCAGTACTTC. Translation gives CASSPLARQETQYF.

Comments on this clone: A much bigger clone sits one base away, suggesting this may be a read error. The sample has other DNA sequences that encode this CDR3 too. The CDR3 nucleotides are TGCGCCAGCAGCCAAACAGGGGGAGGGTATGGCTACACCTTC. Translated, it gives CASSQTGGGYGYTF. V and J are TRBV4-1 and TRBJ1-2; 8 bases line up with TRBD1. CDR3 length equals 14 residues. V dropped 2 bases and J dropped 5; count of bases not matched to a gene: 4. Germline V gene sequence: CDR1 MGHRA, CDR2 YSYEKL.

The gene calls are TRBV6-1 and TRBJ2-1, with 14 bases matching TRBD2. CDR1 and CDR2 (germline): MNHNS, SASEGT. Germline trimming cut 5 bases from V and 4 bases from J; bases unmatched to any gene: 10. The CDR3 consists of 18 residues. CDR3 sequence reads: CASSKGLAGGPRYNEQFF. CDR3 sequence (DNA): TGTGCCAGCAGTAAAGGACTAGCGGGGGGCCCCAGATACAATGAGCAGTTCTTC.

Written as DNA, the CDR3 is TGTGCCAGCAGCGTAGGTCATAGCTTCGATGAGCAGTTCTTC. It is translated as CASSVGHSFDEQFF. This chain uses TRBV9 with TRBJ2-1; the D is unclear. Germline V gives CDR1 SGDLS, CDR2 YYNGEE. V lost 0 bases to trimming and J lost 8 bases, with 12 bases between them. The CDR3 has 14 amino acids.

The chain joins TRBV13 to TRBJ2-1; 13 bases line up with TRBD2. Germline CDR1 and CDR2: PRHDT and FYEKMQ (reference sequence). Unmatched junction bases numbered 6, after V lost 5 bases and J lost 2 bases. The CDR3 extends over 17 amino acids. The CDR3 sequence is CASSPGTSGIAYNEQFF. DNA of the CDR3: TGTGCCAGCAGCCCGGGGACTAGCGGGATAGCCTACAATGAGCAGTTCTTC. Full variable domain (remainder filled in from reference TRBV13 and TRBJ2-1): AAGVIQSPRHLIKEKRETATLKCYPIPRHDTVYWYQQGPGQDPQFLISFYEKMQSDKGSIPDRFSAQQFSDYHSELNMSSLELGDSALYFCASSPGTSGIAYNEQFFGPGTRLTVL.

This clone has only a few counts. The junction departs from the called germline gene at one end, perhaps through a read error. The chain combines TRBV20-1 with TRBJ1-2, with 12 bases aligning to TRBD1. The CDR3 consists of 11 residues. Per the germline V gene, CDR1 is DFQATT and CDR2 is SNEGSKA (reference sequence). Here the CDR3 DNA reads TGCAGTGCTAGGGGGGACAGGGGGCATTACTTC. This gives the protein CSARGDRGHYF.

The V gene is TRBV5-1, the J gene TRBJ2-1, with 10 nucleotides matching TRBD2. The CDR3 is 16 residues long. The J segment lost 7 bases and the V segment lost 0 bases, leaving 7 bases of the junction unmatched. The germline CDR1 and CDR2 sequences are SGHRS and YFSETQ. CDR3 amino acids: CASSLVASGRVNEQFF. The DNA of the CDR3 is TGCGCCAGCAGCTTGGTGGCTAGCGGGAGAGTAAATGAGCAGTTCTTC.

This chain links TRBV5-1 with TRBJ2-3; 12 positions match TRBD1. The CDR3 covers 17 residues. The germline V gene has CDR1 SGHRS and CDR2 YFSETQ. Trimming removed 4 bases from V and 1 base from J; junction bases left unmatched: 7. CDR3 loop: CASSPGTGGRGTDTQYF. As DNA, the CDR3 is TGCGCCAGCAGCCCCGGGACAGGGGGCCGAGGCACAGATACGCAGTATTTT.

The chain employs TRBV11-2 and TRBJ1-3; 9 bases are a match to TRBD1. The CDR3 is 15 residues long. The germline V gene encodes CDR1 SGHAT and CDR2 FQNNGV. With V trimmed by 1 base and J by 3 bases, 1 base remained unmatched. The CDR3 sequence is CASSLGQGVGNTIYF. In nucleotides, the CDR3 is TGTGCCAGCAGCTTAGGACAGGGGGTTGGAAACACCATATATTTT. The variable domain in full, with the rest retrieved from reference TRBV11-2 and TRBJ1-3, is EAGVAQSPRYKIIEKRQSVAFWCNPISGHATLYWYQQILGQGPKLLIQFQNNGVVDDSQLPKDRFSAERLKGVDSTLKIQPAKLEDSAVYLCASSLGQGVGNTIYFGEGSWLTVV.

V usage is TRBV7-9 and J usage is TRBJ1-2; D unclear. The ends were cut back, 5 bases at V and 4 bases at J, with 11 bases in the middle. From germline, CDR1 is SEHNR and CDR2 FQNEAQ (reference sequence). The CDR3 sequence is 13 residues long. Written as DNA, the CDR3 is TGTGCCAGCAGCCCAAGAAAGAGCTATGGCTACACCTTC. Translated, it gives CASSPRKSYGYTF.

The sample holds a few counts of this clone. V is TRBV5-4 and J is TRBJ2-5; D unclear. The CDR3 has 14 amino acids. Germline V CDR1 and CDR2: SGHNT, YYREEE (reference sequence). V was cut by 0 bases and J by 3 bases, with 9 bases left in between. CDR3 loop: CASSLAGSKETQYF. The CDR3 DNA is TGTGCCAGCAGCTTGGCCGGGTCCAAAGAGACCCAGTACTTC.

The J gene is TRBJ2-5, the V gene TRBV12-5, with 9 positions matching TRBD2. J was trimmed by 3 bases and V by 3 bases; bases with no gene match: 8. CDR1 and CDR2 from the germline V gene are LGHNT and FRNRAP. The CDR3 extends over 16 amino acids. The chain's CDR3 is CASGLGVAGAEETQYF. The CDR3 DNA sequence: TGTGCTAGTGGTTTAGGGGTAGCGGGGGCAGAAGAGACCCAGTACTTC.

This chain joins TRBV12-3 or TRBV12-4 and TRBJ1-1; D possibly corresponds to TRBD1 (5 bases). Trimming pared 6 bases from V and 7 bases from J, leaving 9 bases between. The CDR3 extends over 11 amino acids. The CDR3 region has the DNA TGTGCCAGCAGGTCGGGGGGTGAAGCTTTCTTT. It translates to CASRSGGEAFF.

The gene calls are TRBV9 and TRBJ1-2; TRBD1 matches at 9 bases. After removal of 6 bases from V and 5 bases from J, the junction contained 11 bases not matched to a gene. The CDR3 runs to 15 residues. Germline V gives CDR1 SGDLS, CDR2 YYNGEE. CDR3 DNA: TGTGCCAGCACACCGGGACAGGGTTTCGGATATGGCTACACCTTC. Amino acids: CASTPGQGFGYGYTF.

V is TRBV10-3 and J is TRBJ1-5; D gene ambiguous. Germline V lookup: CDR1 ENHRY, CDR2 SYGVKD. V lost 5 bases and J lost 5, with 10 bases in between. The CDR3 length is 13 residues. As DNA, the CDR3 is TGTGCCATCAGTCCGGAGGTGGATCAGCCCCAGCATTTT. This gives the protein CAISPEVDQPQHF.

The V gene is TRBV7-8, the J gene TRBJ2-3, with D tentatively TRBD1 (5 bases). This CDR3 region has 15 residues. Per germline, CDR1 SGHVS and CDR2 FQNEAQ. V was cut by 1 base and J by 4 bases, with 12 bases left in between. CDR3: CASSLGAGSADTQYF. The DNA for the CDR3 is TGTGCCAGCAGCTTAGGGGCAGGGTCAGCAGATACGCAGTATTTT.

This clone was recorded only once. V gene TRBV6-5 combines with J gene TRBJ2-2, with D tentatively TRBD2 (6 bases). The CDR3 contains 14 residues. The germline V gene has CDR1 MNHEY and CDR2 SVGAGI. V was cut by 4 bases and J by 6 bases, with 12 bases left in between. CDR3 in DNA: TGTGCCAGCAGTTTGGGACTGCCTGCCGGGGAGCTGTTTTTT. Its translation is CASSLGLPAGELFF.

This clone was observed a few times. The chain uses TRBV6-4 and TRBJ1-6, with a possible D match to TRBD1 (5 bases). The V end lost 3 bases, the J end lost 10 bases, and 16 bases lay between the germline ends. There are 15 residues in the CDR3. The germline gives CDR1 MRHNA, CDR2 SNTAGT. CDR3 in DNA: TGTGCCAGCAGTGAGTCGGGGGGGGGAAAGTCACCCCTCCACTTT. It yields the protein CASSESGGGKSPLHF.

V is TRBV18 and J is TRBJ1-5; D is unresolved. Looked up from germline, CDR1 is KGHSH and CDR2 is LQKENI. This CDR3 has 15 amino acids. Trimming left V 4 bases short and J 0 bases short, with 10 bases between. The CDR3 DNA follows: TGTGCCAGCTCACTAGACCGGGATAGCAATCAGCCCCAGCATTTT. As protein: CASSLDRDSNQPQHF.

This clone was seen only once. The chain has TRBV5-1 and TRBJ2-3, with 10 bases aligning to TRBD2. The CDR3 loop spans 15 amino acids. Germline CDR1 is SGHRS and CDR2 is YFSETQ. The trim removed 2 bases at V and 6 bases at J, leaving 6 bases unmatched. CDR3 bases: TGCGCCAGCAGCTTAGGACTAGCGGCGGTGGATACGCAGTATTTT. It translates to CASSLGLAAVDTQYF. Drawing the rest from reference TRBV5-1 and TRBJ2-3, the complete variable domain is KAGVTQTPRYLIKTRGQQVTLSCSPISGHRSVSWYQQTPGQGLQFLFEYFSETQRNKGNFPGRFSGRQFSNSRSEMNVSTLELGDSALYLCASSLGLAAVDTQYFGPGTRLTVL.

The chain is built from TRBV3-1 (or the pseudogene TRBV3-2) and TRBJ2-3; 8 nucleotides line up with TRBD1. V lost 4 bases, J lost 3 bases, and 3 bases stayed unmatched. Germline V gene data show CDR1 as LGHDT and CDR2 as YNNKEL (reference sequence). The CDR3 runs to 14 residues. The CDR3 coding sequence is TGTGCCAGCAGCCTACAGGGGGGTACAGATACGCAGTATTTT. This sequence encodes CASSLQGGTDTQYF.

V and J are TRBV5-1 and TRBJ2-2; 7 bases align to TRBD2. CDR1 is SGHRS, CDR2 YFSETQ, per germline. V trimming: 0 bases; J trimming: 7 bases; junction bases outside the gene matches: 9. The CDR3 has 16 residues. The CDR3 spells CASSLGGSPFNGELFF. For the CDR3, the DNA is TGCGCCAGCAGCTTGGGCGGGAGCCCCTTTAACGGGGAGCTGTTTTTT.

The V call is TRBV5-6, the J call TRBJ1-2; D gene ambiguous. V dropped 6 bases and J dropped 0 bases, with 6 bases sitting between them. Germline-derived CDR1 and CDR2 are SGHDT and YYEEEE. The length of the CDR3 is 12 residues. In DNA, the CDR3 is TGTGCCAGCAAGGCGGCTAACTATGGCTACACCTTC. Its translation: CASKAANYGYTF.

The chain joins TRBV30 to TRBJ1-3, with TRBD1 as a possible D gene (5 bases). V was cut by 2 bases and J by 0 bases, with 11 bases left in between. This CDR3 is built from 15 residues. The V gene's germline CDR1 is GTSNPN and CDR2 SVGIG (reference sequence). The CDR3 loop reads CAWSSQASSGNTIYF. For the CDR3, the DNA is TGTGCCTGGAGTTCACAGGCAAGCTCTGGAAACACCATATATTTT.

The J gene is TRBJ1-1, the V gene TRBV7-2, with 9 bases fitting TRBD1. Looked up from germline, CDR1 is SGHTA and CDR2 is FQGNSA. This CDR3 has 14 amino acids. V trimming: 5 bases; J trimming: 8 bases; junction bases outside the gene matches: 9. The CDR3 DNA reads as TGTGCCAGCAGCCCAGGACAGGGGTTGTACGAAGCTTTCTTT. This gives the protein CASSPGQGLYEAFF.

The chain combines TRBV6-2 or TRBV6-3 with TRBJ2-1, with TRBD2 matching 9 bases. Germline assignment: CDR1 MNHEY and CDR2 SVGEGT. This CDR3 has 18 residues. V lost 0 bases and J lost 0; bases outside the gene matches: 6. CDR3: CASSYSAASGVSYNEQFF. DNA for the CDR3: TGTGCCAGCAGTTACTCAGCGGCTAGCGGGGTCTCCTACAATGAGCAGTTCTTC.

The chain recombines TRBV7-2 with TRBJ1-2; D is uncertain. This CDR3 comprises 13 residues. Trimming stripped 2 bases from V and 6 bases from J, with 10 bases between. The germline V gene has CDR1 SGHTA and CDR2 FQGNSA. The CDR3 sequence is CASSLRGQDGYTF. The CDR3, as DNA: TGTGCCAGCAGCTTACGCGGGCAGGATGGCTACACCTTC.

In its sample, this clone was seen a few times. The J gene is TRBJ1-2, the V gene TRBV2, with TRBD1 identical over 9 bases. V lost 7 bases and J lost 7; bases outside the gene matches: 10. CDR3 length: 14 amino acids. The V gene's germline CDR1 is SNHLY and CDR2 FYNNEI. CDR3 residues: CASNLGQGRGGYTF. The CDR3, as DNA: TGTGCCAGCAACCTCGGACAGGGGAGGGGTGGCTACACCTTC.

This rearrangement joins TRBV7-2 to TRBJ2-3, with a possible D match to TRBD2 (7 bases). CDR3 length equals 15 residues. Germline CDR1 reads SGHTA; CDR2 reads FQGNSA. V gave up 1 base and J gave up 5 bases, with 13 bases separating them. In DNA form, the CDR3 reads TGTGCCAGCAGCTTAGGAACAGGGAGGGGAGATACGCAGTATTTT. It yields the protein CASSLGTGRGDTQYF.